The 16 T cell receptor beta chains below all came from one sample that was sequenced in a study of CD8 T cells in ankylosing spondylitis. TCRdb ran MiXCR on the 5' RACE reads and lists one entry per CDR3 protein. The data hold 250,000 to 300,000 distinct CDR3 sequences, with about 18% observed a single time. Material for sequencing was blood, either unsorted or a sorted T cell fraction (not recorded which). These receptors were collected from a male donor with ankylosing spondylitis or in good health (not recorded which).

This chain joins TRBV20-1 and TRBJ2-7, with D perhaps matching TRBD1 (6 bases). The CDR3 spans 15 residues. V was shortened by 6 bases and J by 2 bases, with 20 bases between the two germline ends. CDR1 is DFQATT, CDR2 SNEGSKA, per germline (reference sequence). The CDR3 coding sequence is TGCAGTGCGAGTCCAAGGGACACTCTAACCTACGAGCAGTACTTC. Translated: CSASPRDTLTYEQYF.

A few counts support this clonotype. This chain uses TRBV5-1 with TRBJ2-2; TRBD2 aligns across 7 bases. The CDR3 sequence is 16 residues long. Germline V gene sequence: CDR1 SGHRS, CDR2 YFSETQ. The V gene end was trimmed by 2 bases and the J gene end by 5 bases; junction bases not matched to a gene: 9. CDR3 DNA: TGCGCCAGCAGCTTCATTGGCGGGAGTCAGACCGGGGAGCTGTTTTTT. Translation gives CASSFIGGSQTGELFF.

In this sample, this clonotype turned up many times. This chain connects TRBV12-3 or TRBV12-4 to TRBJ2-3; D not certain. The CDR3 consists of 13 residues. The ends were cut back, 7 bases at V and 6 bases at J, with 14 bases in the middle. CDR3 sequence (DNA): TGTGCCAGCACCTCTTATACCGGTGATACGCAGTATTTT. As protein: CASTSYTGDTQYF.

This clonotype has a handful of counts. CDR3 loop: CASSQDLSGTSGASSYNEQFF. CDR3 nucleotide sequence: TGCGCCAGCAGCCAAGATTTATCCGGGACTAGCGGGGCTAGCTCCTACAATGAGCAGTTCTTC. The rearrangement links TRBV4-1 to TRBJ2-1; 13 nucleotides line up with TRBD2. Germline lookup yields CDR1 MGHRA and CDR2 YSYEKL. The CDR3 is made up of 21 amino acids. V lost 0 bases to trimming and J lost 0 bases; unmatched junction nucleotides: 11.

This clonotype was counted a few times. The genes are TRBV5-6 and TRBJ2-1; 9 positions match TRBD2. Trimming cost V 3 bases and J 8 bases; bases outside gene matches: 9. CDR1 and CDR2 from the germline V gene are SGHDT and YYEEEE. The CDR3 spans 15 residues. DNA for the CDR3: TGTGCCAGCAGCTCCGGGACTAGCATCGGCTATGAGCAGTTCTTC. Amino acid sequence: CASSSGTSIGYEQFF.

This clonotype was observed many times. This chain joins TRBV29-1 and TRBJ2-1; D may be TRBD2 (6 bases). Trimming pared 4 bases from V and 0 bases from J, leaving 13 bases between. Germline CDR1 reads SQVTM; CDR2 reads ANQGSEA. This CDR3 spans 15 amino acids. CDR3 DNA: TGCAGCGTTGGTGATGTCGGGAGCTCCTACAATGAGCAGTTCTTC. It encodes CSVGDVGSSYNEQFF.

This clonotype has more than one count but fewer than ten. The chain has TRBV29-1 and TRBJ2-7, with 10 positions matching TRBD1. This CDR3 has 13 residues. The J segment lost 5 bases and the V segment lost 4 bases, leaving 5 bases of the junction unmatched. Germline assignment: CDR1 SQVTM and CDR2 ANQGSEA. The CDR3 DNA reads as TGCAGCGTTGTGACAGGGGGCTATGACGAGCAGTACTTC. Its protein product is CSVVTGGYDEQYF.

This clonotype was detected only a few times. The V and J genes are TRBV7-8 and TRBJ1-1, with 8 bases fitting TRBD1. The trim removed 2 bases at V and 3 bases at J, leaving 5 bases unmatched. Germline V lookup: CDR1 SGHVS, CDR2 FQNEAQ. The CDR3 runs to 15 residues. The CDR3: CASSLQGAGDTEAFF. The CDR3 DNA reads as TGTGCCAGCAGCTTACAGGGGGCAGGGGACACTGAAGCTTTCTTT.

In this sample, this clonotype turned up a few times. The chain joins TRBV6-2 or TRBV6-3 to TRBJ2-1; perhaps TRBD2 as D (5 bases). Germline V gene lookup returns CDR1 MNHEY and CDR2 SVGEGT. V shed 5 bases and J shed 4 bases, with 9 bases lying between them. CDR3 length: 13 amino acids. The CDR3 bases are TGTGCCAGCAGTGGTACTAGGTACAATGAGCAGTTCTTC. Its protein is CASSGTRYNEQFF.

This clonotype was seen at least ten times. The J gene is TRBJ1-1, the V gene TRBV3-1; D not resolved. V lost 4 bases to trimming and J lost 1 base, with 7 bases between them. This CDR3 spans 13 amino acids. Looked up from germline, CDR1 is LGHDT and CDR2 is YNNKEL (reference sequence). The CDR3 nucleotides read TGTGCCAGCAGCCCCTCGGGGAACACTGAAGCTTTCTTT. Translated: CASSPSGNTEAFF.

This clonotype was seen repeatedly, ten times or more. The V call is TRBV4-1, the J call TRBJ2-3, with D tentatively TRBD2 (5 bases). V lost 0 bases to trimming and J lost 6 bases, with 16 bases between them. The CDR3 extends over 16 amino acids. Germline V CDR1 and CDR2: MGHRA, YSYEKL. The CDR3 sequence is CASSQEGRGREDTQYF. As DNA, the CDR3 is TGCGCCAGCAGCCAAGAGGGTCGAGGGCGCGAGGATACGCAGTATTTT.

This clonotype was seen many times. This chain joins TRBV19 and TRBJ1-1; D is perhaps TRBD1 (5 bases). CDR1 is LNHDA, CDR2 SQIVND, per germline (reference sequence). V lost 6 bases and J lost 0, with 11 bases in between. This CDR3 has 14 amino acids. CDR3 DNA: TGTGCCAGTAGGTGGGGCAGCATGAACACTGAAGCTTTCTTT. As protein: CASRWGSMNTEAFF.

In its sample, this clonotype was seen many times. The genes are TRBV5-1 and TRBJ1-1; D ambiguous. CDR1 SGHRS and CDR2 YFSETQ come from the germline V gene. The CDR3 runs 15 residues. Between the trimmed V and J ends, which lost 4 bases and 1 base, there was a span of 14 bases. This CDR3 reads CASSAGESGNTEAFF. The CDR3 bases are TGCGCCAGCAGCGCCGGAGAATCGGGGAACACTGAAGCTTTCTTT. Complete variable domain (other parts from reference TRBV5-1 and TRBJ1-1): KAGVTQTPRYLIKTRGQQVTLSCSPISGHRSVSWYQQTPGQGLQFLFEYFSETQRNKGNFPGRFSGRQFSNSRSEMNVSTLELGDSALYLCASSAGESGNTEAFFGQGTRLTVV.

This clonotype appeared a few times. The chain links TRBV14 to TRBJ2-7; D gene uncertain. The CDR3 has 9 amino acids. Between the trimmed V and J ends, which lost 10 bases and 2 bases, there was a span of 3 bases. CDR1 and CDR2 from the germline V gene are SGHDN and FVKESK. CDR3: CATPYEQYF. The CDR3 nucleotides are TGTGCCACCCCCTACGAGCAGTACTTC.

The rearrangement links TRBV4-1 to TRBJ2-1, with D perhaps TRBD2 (6 bases). The germline V gene has CDR1 MGHRA and CDR2 YSYEKL. V was cut by 0 bases and J by 2 bases, with 17 bases left in between. The CDR3 has 18 amino acids. In nucleotides, the CDR3 is TGCGCCAGCAGCCAAGATTGGGTAGGGAGGACTACCTACAATGAGCAGTTCTTC. Translated: CASSQDWVGRTTYNEQFF.

This clonotype was detected many times. The genes are TRBV9 and TRBJ2-1, with a tentative D call TRBD1 (5 bases). CDR1 and CDR2 from the germline V gene are SGDLS and YYNGEE. The length of the CDR3 is 12 residues. V lost 3 bases and J 7 bases, leaving 8 bases between the germline ends. CDR3 DNA sequence: TGTGCCAGCAGCGATGGGGCTAATGAGCAGTTCTTC. Its translation: CASSDGANEQFF.